This T cell receptor beta chain was profiled in a study of Ad26.COV2.S vaccination and SARS-CoV-2 variants. Study-wide context: Enrolled in COV1001, the donor was in the Ad26.COV2.S trial arm, which received the vaccine. Intramuscular Ad26.COV2.S at 5x10^10 or 1x10^11 viral particles. Points from the study as a whole: An underestimation of total T cell responses may have resulted from the TCR breadth and depth analyses.

A word on this clone: Its antigen is as yet unknown.

CDR3 size: 15 residues. CDR1 GTSNPN and CDR2 SVGIG come from the germline V gene (reference sequence). The V segment lost 2 bases and the J segment 5 bases; nucleotides outside the gene matches: 8. The treatment denotes: about 20 received Ad26.COV2.S at low or high dose, single or two shots; about 5 received placebo; per-sample allocation not given. Specimen acquisition occurred on day 63 following the initial vaccine or placebo injection. In the vaccine, an Ad26 vector expressed the SARS-CoV-2 spike of the Wuhan strain. Sequenced by immunoSEQ multiplex PCR; TCRdb stores in-frame clones only, minus some. The data show around 270,000 clones, with roughly 89% seen just once and roughly 3% held by the top ten.

This sample comprised peripheral blood, obtained in a trial of Ad26.COV2.S vaccine versus placebo. This receptor was taken from a person aged 18 to 59 who received the Ad26.COV2.S COVID-19 vaccine or a placebo. The rearrangement links TRBV30 to TRBJ2-5; 10 bases fit TRBD1. CDR3 loop: CAWSSDRGRRETQYF. CDR3 DNA: TGTGCCTGGAGTTCAGACAGGGGGCGCAGGGAGACCCAGTACTTC. The full variable domain, completed using reference TRBV30 and TRBJ2-5, is SQTIHQWPATLVQPVGSPLSLECTVEGTSNPNLYWYRQAAGRGLQLLFYSVGIGQISSEVPQNLSASRPQDRQFILSSKKLLLSDSGFYLCAWSSDRGRRETQYFGPGTRLLVL.